These 20 T cell receptor beta chains share one sample of origin, sequenced in a study of T cell responses to AZD1222 COVID-19 vaccine. The data were produced by immunoSEQ multiplex PCR, yet TCRdb's version contains in-frame clones alone and is incomplete. The sample lists around 150,000 clones; around 91% were seen once. The sample consisted of peripheral blood, taken on day 0 of AZD1222 vaccination. Receptors were obtained from an adult in good health.

The rearrangement links TRBV7-9 to TRBJ1-1; D remains ambiguous. Germline CDR1 reads SEHNR; CDR2 reads FQNEAQ (reference sequence). The V gene lost 5 bases and the J gene lost 5 bases, with 15 bases spanning the gap. This CDR3 region has 14 residues. CDR3 DNA sequence: TGTGCCAGCAGCCGAAGAAACGTCGGAACTGAAGCTTTCTTT. Its translation: CASSRRNVGTEAFF.

This chain uses TRBV28 with TRBJ2-5, with TRBD1 identical over 10 bases. The length of the CDR3 is 16 residues. Germline V lookup: CDR1 MDHEN, CDR2 SYDVKM. V shed 4 bases and J 5 bases; nucleotides not matched to a gene: 10. The CDR3 DNA reads TGTGCCAGCAGTTGGCGGGGTGACAGGGGGCGGGAGACCCAGTACTTC. The encoded protein is CASSWRGDRGRETQYF.

This chain uses TRBV19 with TRBJ2-1, with TRBD1 identical over 7 bases. The CDR3 contains 14 residues. CDR1 and CDR2 from the germline V gene are LNHDA and SQIVND (reference sequence). J was trimmed by 4 bases and V by 3 bases; bases with no gene match: 3. CDR3: CASSIGGQYNEQFF. Here the CDR3 DNA reads TGTGCCAGTAGTATTGGGGGACAGTACAATGAGCAGTTCTTC.

The chain is built from TRBV9 and TRBJ2-1; 9 bases fit TRBD1. CDR1 and CDR2 from the germline V gene are SGDLS and YYNGEE. This CDR3 region has 16 residues. V was clipped by 0 bases and J by 7 bases; unmatched bases: 8. This chain's CDR3 is CASSVAGDRVRNEQFF. CDR3 sequence (DNA): TGTGCCAGCAGCGTAGCAGGGGACAGGGTAAGGAATGAGCAGTTCTTC.

The CDR3 region is CASSVGGRVTGELFF. DNA of the CDR3: TGTGCCAGCAGCGTAGGCGGGAGGGTCACCGGGGAGCTGTTTTTT. V is TRBV9 and J is TRBJ2-2; 9 positions agree with TRBD2. CDR3 length equals 15 residues. Germline V gives CDR1 SGDLS, CDR2 YYNGEE. The trim removed 0 bases at V and 4 bases at J, leaving 1 base unmatched.

V and J are TRBV7-8 and TRBJ1-1; D remains ambiguous. Per germline, CDR1 SGHVS and CDR2 FQNEAQ. Trimming removed 1 base at V and 7 bases at J, with 10 bases between. The CDR3 runs 13 residues. The CDR3 coding sequence is TGTGCCAGCAGCTTAGTCCAGAATCATGAAGCTTTCTTT. It is translated as CASSLVQNHEAFF.

The chain is built from TRBV7-2 and TRBJ2-7; D unresolved. V shed 1 base and J shed 1 base, with 5 bases lying between them. Germline values: CDR1 SGHTA, CDR2 FQGNSA. This CDR3 comprises 13 residues. For the CDR3, the DNA is TGTGCCAGCAGCTTAGAGAAATCCTACGAGCAGTACTTC. Translating it yields CASSLEKSYEQYF.

This clone was seen only once. The genes are TRBV15 and TRBJ1-5; no firm D call. Germline V gene sequence: CDR1 LNHNV, CDR2 YYDKDF (reference sequence). The CDR3 runs 15 residues. The V and J ends lost 3 bases and 0 bases respectively, with 9 bases between them. CDR3 sequence: CATSSGLASNQPQHF. The CDR3 DNA reads TGTGCCACCAGCAGCGGACTAGCTAGCAATCAGCCCCAGCATTTT.

V gene TRBV24-1 combines with J gene TRBJ2-2; 9 bases line up with TRBD2. There are 17 residues in the CDR3. J lost 1 base, V lost 1 base, and 3 bases had no gene match. Germline CDR1 is KGHDR and CDR2 is SFDVKD. CDR3 sequence reads: CATSDFRREGNTGELFF. CDR3 sequence (DNA): TGTGCCACCAGTGATTTTCGGCGGGAGGGGAACACCGGGGAGCTGTTTTTT.

The chain is built from TRBV7-8 and TRBJ2-7, with 10 nucleotides matching TRBD2. The V gene's germline CDR1 is SGHVS and CDR2 FQNEAQ. The CDR3 covers 17 residues. V shed 5 bases, J shed 6 bases, and the junction held 16 bases outside the gene matches. The chain's CDR3 is CASSRRTSGRAGGEQYF. The CDR3 DNA follows: TGTGCCAGCAGCCGCCGGACTAGCGGTCGGGCCGGCGGCGAGCAGTACTTC.

The chain recombines TRBV5-1 with TRBJ1-2, with D possibly TRBD1 on 5 matching bases. This CDR3 is 13 amino acids long. With 0 bases removed from V and 7 bases from J, the gap between germline ends came to 10 bases. CDR1 and CDR2 (germline): SGHRS, YFSETQ. The DNA for the CDR3 is TGCGCCAGCAGCTTGGAACAGGCTACTGGCTACACCTTC. It is translated as CASSLEQATGYTF.

A word on this clone: The germline gene is not matched at one end of the junction; a read error may be the cause. CDR3 region: CASRLGSGNEKLFF. CDR3 DNA sequence: TGCGCCAGCAGGTTGGGGTCCGGTAATGAAAAACTGTTTTTT. The chain carries TRBV5-1 and TRBJ1-4; no reliable D call. The CDR3 extends over 14 amino acids. The germline V gene has CDR1 SGHRS and CDR2 YFSETQ.

The chain combines TRBV5-4 with TRBJ2-1; tentatively, D is TRBD2 (6 bases). V was pared by 2 bases and J by 4 bases, with 19 bases between. This CDR3 region has 17 residues. In germline, CDR1 is SGHNT, CDR2 YYREEE (reference sequence). CDR3 residues: CASSLEAGLTAYNEQFF. Here the CDR3 DNA reads TGTGCCAGCAGCTTAGAAGCGGGTCTTACCGCTTACAATGAGCAGTTCTTC.

The chain employs TRBV7-9 and TRBJ1-1; D gene uncertain. The CDR3 loop spans 12 amino acids. CDR1 and CDR2 from the germline V gene are SEHNR and FQNEAQ (reference sequence). V was shortened by 5 bases and J by 8 bases, with 12 bases between the two germline ends. This CDR3 is CASSADDLEAFF. The CDR3 region has the DNA TGTGCCAGCAGCGCCGACGATTTAGAAGCTTTCTTT.

The V call is TRBV5-6, the J call TRBJ1-1; TRBD1 is a possible D gene (5 bases). Trimming took 4 bases from V and 4 from J, leaving 23 bases between them. This CDR3 contains 17 residues. CDR1 is SGHDT and CDR2 is YYEEEE in the germline V gene. The CDR3 sequence is CASSTIRLDTPGTEAFF. CDR3 DNA sequence: TGTGCCAGCAGCACGATCCGGTTGGACACGCCGGGCACTGAAGCTTTCTTT.

This sequence joins TRBV29-1 and TRBJ1-4; maybe TRBD1 (5 bases). Germline V gene data show CDR1 as SQVTM and CDR2 as ANQGSEA. This CDR3 spans 14 amino acids. V was trimmed by 0 bases and J by 6 bases, leaving 11 bases between them. The DNA for the CDR3 is TGCAGCGTTGAAGATGGGTTGGGGGATGAAAAACTGTTTTTT. It codes for CSVEDGLGDEKLFF.

The V call is TRBV7-2, the J call TRBJ2-6; tentatively, D is TRBD1 (5 bases). Germline V lookup: CDR1 SGHTA, CDR2 FQGNSA. This CDR3 comprises 15 residues. Deletions cut 1 base from V and 1 base from J, with 5 bases between. The CDR3 region is CASSLDRSGANVLTF. CDR3 DNA: TGTGCCAGCAGCTTAGACAGGTCTGGGGCCAACGTCCTGACTTTC.

This chain joins TRBV27 and TRBJ2-7; TRBD2 matches at 8 bases. The junction had 12 bases not matched to a gene; V was cut back by 2 bases and J by 0 bases. CDR3 size: 18 residues. Germline-derived CDR1 and CDR2 are MNHEY and SMNVEV (reference sequence). The CDR3 sequence is CASSLGLAGGSNSYEQYF. The CDR3 DNA sequence: TGTGCCAGCAGTTTAGGGCTAGCGGGTGGTTCAAACTCCTACGAGCAGTACTTC.

V gene TRBV27 combines with J gene TRBJ1-2; 11 positions agree with TRBD1. CDR1 and CDR2 from the germline V gene are MNHEY and SMNVEV (reference sequence). The ends lost 4 bases at V and 8 bases at J; junction bases unmatched: 9. CDR3 length: 15 amino acids. Here the CDR3 reads CASSSLGQGARGYTF. The CDR3 nucleotides read TGTGCCAGCAGTTCATTAGGACAGGGGGCGCGCGGCTACACCTTC.

The V call is TRBV28, the J call TRBJ1-6; maybe TRBD1 (5 bases). The CDR3 spans 16 residues. V was pared by 2 bases and J by 6 bases, with 14 bases between. Germline V CDR1 and CDR2: MDHEN, SYDVKM. The CDR3 here is CASSLEGPNSNSPLHF. The CDR3 coding sequence is TGTGCCAGCAGTTTAGAGGGACCGAATTCTAATTCACCCCTCCACTTT.